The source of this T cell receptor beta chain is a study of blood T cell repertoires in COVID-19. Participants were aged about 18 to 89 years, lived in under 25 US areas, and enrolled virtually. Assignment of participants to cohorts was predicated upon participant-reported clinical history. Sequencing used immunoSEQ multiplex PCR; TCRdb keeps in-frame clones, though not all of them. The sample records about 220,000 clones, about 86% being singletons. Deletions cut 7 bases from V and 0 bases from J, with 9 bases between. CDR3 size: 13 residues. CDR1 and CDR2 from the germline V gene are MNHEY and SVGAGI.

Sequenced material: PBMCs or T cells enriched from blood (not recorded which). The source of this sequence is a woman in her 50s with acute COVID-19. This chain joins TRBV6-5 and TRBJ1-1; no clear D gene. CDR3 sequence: CASTDLMNTEAFF. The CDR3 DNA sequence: TGTGCCAGCACCGACTTGATGAACACTGAAGCTTTCTTT.